The clone carrying this T cell receptor (beta chain) was detected a few times. Antigen: not known. The sample is drawn from a study of cytomegalovirus exposure and HLA in healthy donors. Whole-study results and caveats: There were reportedly fewer N-insertions in an Asian-associated ancestry cluster than the roughly 670-donor mean, in a later analysis.

After removal of 6 bases from V and 2 bases from J, the junction contained 6 bases not matched to a gene. The CDR3 sequence is 16 residues long. The germline V gene has CDR1 KGHSH and CDR2 LQKENI. The PCR employed 60 Vbeta primers together with 13 Jbeta primers. Measured with immunoSEQ multiplex PCR; TCRdb has only the in-frame clones, and not every one. In the table there are under 130,000 clones, more than 80% of which are singletons. Specimen: PBMCs. This clonotype originated in a man younger than 35 in good health and CMV-seronegative. The V and J genes are TRBV18 and TRBJ2-6; TRBD2 aligns across 8 bases. The DNA for the CDR3 is TGTGCCAGCTCGCGACAGCGGGGGACTGGGGCCAACGTCCTGACTTTC. Its translation: CASSRQRGTGANVLTF.